A single T cell receptor (beta chain) is shown here with its context. Assay: immunoSEQ multiplex PCR; the TCRdb copy retains only in-frame clones and omits some. The sample lists more than 120,000 clones, around 82% occurring once. The CDR3 covers 12 residues. CDR1 and CDR2 (germline): LGHDT, YNNKEL (reference sequence). Trimming stripped 2 bases from V and 3 bases from J, with 5 bases between. The data were obtained in a study of blood T cell repertoires in COVID-19. Study at large: Recovered status applied to Cohort 3 donors who had two consecutive negative PCRs. It also applied to those with clearance or with symptom resolution. There were acute and convalescent COVID-19 samples, and they came from the United States, Italy and Spain. T cells, B-cell-depleted T cells, or PBMCs provided the cDNA or gDNA that served as material.

Enrolled through a virtual design, the participants were between roughly 18 and 100 years of age and came from 24 US areas. Sequencing was performed on PBMCs or T cells enriched from blood (not recorded which). The origin of this receptor is a man aged 45-65 years in a cohort exposed to, infected with or recovered from COVID-19 (not recorded which). The genes are TRBV3-1 (or the pseudogene TRBV3-2) and TRBJ2-7; no clear D gene. The CDR3 loop is CASSQSNYEQYF. The CDR3 region has the DNA TGTGCCAGCAGCCAATCTAACTACGAGCAGTACTTC.